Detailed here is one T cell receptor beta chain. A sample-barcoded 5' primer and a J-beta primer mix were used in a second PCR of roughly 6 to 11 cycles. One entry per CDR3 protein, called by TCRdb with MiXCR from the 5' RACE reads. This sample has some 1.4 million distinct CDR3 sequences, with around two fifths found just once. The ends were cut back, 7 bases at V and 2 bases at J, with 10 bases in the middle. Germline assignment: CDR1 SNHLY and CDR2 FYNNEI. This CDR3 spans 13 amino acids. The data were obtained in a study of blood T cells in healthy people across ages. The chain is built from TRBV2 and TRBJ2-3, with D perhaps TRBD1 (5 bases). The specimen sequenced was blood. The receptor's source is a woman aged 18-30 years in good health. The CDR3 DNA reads TGTGCCAGCATTCCCAGGGCCACAGATACGCAGTATTTT. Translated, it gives CASIPRATDTQYF. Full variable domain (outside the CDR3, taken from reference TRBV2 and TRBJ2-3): EPEVTQTPSHQVTQMGQEVILRCVPISNHLYFYWYRQILGQKVEFLVSFYNNEISEKSEIFDDQFSVERPDGSNFTLKIRSTKLEDSAMYFCASIPRATDTQYFGPGTRLTVL.